This T cell receptor (beta chain) came from a study of blood T cell repertoires in COVID-19 (dated by TCRdb to the early 2020s). The study in broad terms: The collaborator samples originated in the United States, Italy and Spain and spanned the acute and convalescent phases of COVID-19. The prospective study material was composed of cDNA or gDNA derived from T cells, B-cell-depleted T cells, or PBMCs. Deeply sampled blood TCRbeta repertoires from subjects exposed to, actively infected with, or recovered from COVID-19 were included in the dataset. The repertoires were released in a freely available public database meant as a resource for research on the immune response to SARS-CoV-2. Samples came from the ongoing ImmuneRACE study (first 160 participants) plus 1,254 subjects from 6 global collaborators. The sample metadata nearly always contained a de-identified subject ID, COVID-19 status, age in years and sex. Where HLA class I and class II types were available, the types were taken from metadata supplied by the sample provider, not from assay-based typing.

Results the study describes overall, beyond this receptor: The amount of clinical and demographic metadata varied by source and participant and was provided uncurated.

V ends up 7 bases short and J 5 bases short, with an unmatched junction base count of 5. The CDR3 holds 14 amino acids from the cysteine to the phenylalanine. Only the CDR3 DNA is retained, 42 bases long and in frame from the first base. CDR1 and CDR2 (SNHLY, FYNNEI) derive from the germline V gene. The immunoSEQ Assay, a bias-controlled multiplex PCR, was used to amplify TCRbeta CDR3 regions from genomic DNA. The paper's processing steps were these. The number of nucleated cells in each sample was estimated from the amplification of reference gene primers within the assay. To quantify the absolute abundance of each unique TCRbeta CDR3 rearrangement, sequence reads were collapsed and filtered. Productive Simpson clonality was computed per sample as the square root of Simpson's diversity index over productive rearrangements. This immuneACCESS table, as held by TCRdb, lists in-frame sequences with V and J called but not all clones. Of the missing ones, under half trace to an unresolved V gene in checked studies; the others have no known cause. That table supplies the V and J calls and clone size; D and trimming were determined from the DNA. This sample is represented by about 270,000 clones; around 90% of them were singletons. The ten biggest clones cover approximately 2.7% of the sample.

Enrolling through a virtual design, the prospective study's participants ranged in age from about 18 to 100 years and lived across 24 United States geographic areas. In the prospective study, participants were assigned to cohorts based on the clinical history participants reported in a screening survey and a study questionnaire. Exposed participants had been in contact, within 2 weeks of entering the study, with a person who had a PCR-confirmed or clinician-diagnosed case of COVID-19. In the prospective study, mobile phlebotomists collected whole blood, serum and a nasopharyngeal or oropharyngeal swab from each participant. Additional blood draws and questionnaires over an approximately 2-month period could optionally be provided by prospective study participants. Prospective study blood samples were shipped either frozen or at room temperature before DNA extraction. As concerns this clone: This clone's antigen is unknown. Per-nucleotide qualities are absent, and no much larger clonotype sits a single base away.

The specimen was PBMCs or T cells enriched from blood (not recorded which). This receptor chain uses TRBV2 and TRBJ2-2; 9 bases in the middle match TRBD2. This TCR was recovered from a man in his forties or fifties who had been exposed to COVID-19. The DNA is TGTGCCAGCAAAGGACTAGCGCCGACCGGGGAGCTGTTTTTT. It is translated as CASKGLAPTGELFF.